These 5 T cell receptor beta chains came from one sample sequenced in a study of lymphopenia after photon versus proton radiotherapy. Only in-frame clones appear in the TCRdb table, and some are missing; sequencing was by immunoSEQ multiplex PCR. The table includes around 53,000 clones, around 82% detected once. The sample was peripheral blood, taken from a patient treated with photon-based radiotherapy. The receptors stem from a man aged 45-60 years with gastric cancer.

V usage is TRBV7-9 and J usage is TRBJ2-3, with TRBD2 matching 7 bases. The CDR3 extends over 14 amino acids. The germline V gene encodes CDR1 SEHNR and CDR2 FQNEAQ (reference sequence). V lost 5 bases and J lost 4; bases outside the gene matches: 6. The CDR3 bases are TGTGCCAGCAGCCGACTAGCCCGCGCAGATACGCAGTATTTT. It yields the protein CASSRLARADTQYF.

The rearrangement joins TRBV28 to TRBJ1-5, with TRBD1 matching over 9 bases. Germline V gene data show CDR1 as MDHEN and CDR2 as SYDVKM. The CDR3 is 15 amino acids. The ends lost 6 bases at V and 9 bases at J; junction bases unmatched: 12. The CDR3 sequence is CASRVRGQGSWPQHF. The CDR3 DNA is TGTGCCAGCAGGGTAAGGGGACAGGGTTCTTGGCCCCAGCATTTT.

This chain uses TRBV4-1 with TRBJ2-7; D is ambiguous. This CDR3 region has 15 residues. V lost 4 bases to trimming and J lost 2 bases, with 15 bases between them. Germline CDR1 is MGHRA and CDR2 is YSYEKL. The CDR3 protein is CASSPSRFLPYEQYF. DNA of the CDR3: TGCGCCAGCAGCCCATCCCGGTTTCTCCCCTACGAGCAGTACTTC.

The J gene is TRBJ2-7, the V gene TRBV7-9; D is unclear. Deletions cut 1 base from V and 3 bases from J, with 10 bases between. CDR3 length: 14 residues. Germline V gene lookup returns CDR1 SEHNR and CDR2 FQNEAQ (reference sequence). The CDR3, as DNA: TGTGCCAGCAGCTTAGTCGGCAGAAACTACGAGCAGTACTTC. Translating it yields CASSLVGRNYEQYF. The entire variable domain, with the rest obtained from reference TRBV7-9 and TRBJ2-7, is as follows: DTGVSQNPRHKITKRGQNVTFRCDPISEHNRLYWYRQTLGQGPEFLTYFQNEAQLEKSRLLSDRFSAERPKGSFSTLEIQRTEQGDSAMYLCASSLVGRNYEQYFGPGTRLTVT.

The CDR3 region has the DNA TGTGCCAGCAGCTTGGCCGGGGGAGGAGGCTATGGCTACACCTTC. Protein product: CASSLAGGGGYGYTF. This chain uses TRBV5-4 with TRBJ1-2, with a tentative D call TRBD1 (5 bases). V lost 0 bases and J lost 4, with 13 bases in between. Germline V gene data show CDR1 as SGHNT and CDR2 as YYREEE (reference sequence). The CDR3 loop spans 15 amino acids.